This TCR beta chain was sequenced during a study of neoadjuvant anti-PD-1 for oral cavity cancer. Method: immunoSEQ multiplex PCR; TCRdb's copy keeps in-frame clones and lacks some. This table holds roughly 10,000 clones, about 70% found once. The sample's time point: after neoadjuvant nivolumab, at surgical resection. Germline V lookup: CDR1 LNHDA, CDR2 SQIVND (reference sequence). Deletions cut 9 bases from V and 0 bases from J, with 18 bases between. This CDR3 comprises 16 residues. Material: PBMCs, obtained after nivolumab (anti-PD-1) treatment. The V call is TRBV19, the J call TRBJ1-5, with D possibly TRBD1 on 5 matching bases. The TCR comes from a person between 40 and 79 years old with oral cavity squamous cell carcinoma. CDR3 amino acids: CASRAIREDSNQPQHF. The CDR3, as DNA: TGTGCCAGCAGGGCCATCCGGGAAGATAGCAATCAGCCCCAGCATTTT.